This entry lists 10 T cell receptor beta chains sequenced from one sample in a study of T cell responses to AZD1222 COVID-19 vaccine. Libraries were prepared by immunoSEQ multiplex PCR; TCRdb keeps only in-frame clonotypes and omits some of them. The repertoire consists of 200,000 or so clones, with about 92% occurring once and the leading ten covering roughly 1%. The starting material was peripheral blood, obtained on day 0 of MenACWY control vaccination. These receptors came from an adult in good health.

CDR3 in amino acids: CASSYSRESFYGYTF. CDR3 in DNA: TGTGCCAGCAGTTACTCCCGGGAGTCTTTCTATGGCTACACCTTC. The gene calls are TRBV6-5 and TRBJ1-2; D remains ambiguous. Germline V gene data show CDR1 as MNHEY and CDR2 as SVGAGI. The ends were cut back, 0 bases at V and 4 bases at J, with 12 bases in the middle. The CDR3 spans 15 residues.

The chain carries TRBV19 and TRBJ1-1; D is possibly TRBD1 (5 bases). V was shortened by 1 base and J by 4 bases, with 7 bases between the two germline ends. The CDR3 contains 13 residues. From germline, CDR1 is LNHDA and CDR2 SQIVND (reference sequence). CDR3 DNA: TGTGCCAGTAGTATAGGGGGCCCCACTGAAGCTTTCTTT. Translation: CASSIGGPTEAFF.

This clone was detected only a few times. The rearrangement uses TRBV18 and TRBJ1-1; no reliable D call. Trimming pared 4 bases from V and 1 base from J, leaving 7 bases between. Germline lookup yields CDR1 KGHSH and CDR2 LQKENI. The CDR3 loop spans 13 amino acids. The CDR3 DNA is TGTGCCAGCTCACTTACAGAGAACACTGAAGCTTTCTTT. This sequence encodes CASSLTENTEAFF.

The gene calls are TRBV28 and TRBJ1-5; no clear D. With 3 bases removed from V and 10 bases from J, the gap between germline ends came to 25 bases. This CDR3 is 17 amino acids long. Germline CDR1 and CDR2: MDHEN and SYDVKM. In DNA, the CDR3 is TGTGCCAGCAGTTTTAGGTACTTTGTTTCGCGCGATAAACCCCAGCATTTT. Amino acid sequence: CASSFRYFVSRDKPQHF.

The chain couples TRBV28 to TRBJ1-5, with D unclear. The ends were cut back, 3 bases at V and 5 bases at J, with 8 bases in the middle. Germline V lookup: CDR1 MDHEN, CDR2 SYDVKM. The CDR3 has 13 amino acids. The CDR3 loop is CASSFRRDQPQHF. DNA for the CDR3: TGTGCCAGCAGTTTTCGGCGGGATCAGCCCCAGCATTTT.

The V call is TRBV7-3, the J call TRBJ2-7; D possibly matches TRBD1 or TRBD2 (5 bases each). Trimming removed 6 bases at V and 6 bases at J, with 12 bases between. Germline lookup yields CDR1 SGHTA and CDR2 FQGTGA. CDR3 length: 12 amino acids. The chain's CDR3 is CASSPGTPEQYF. CDR3 nucleotide sequence: TGTGCCAGCAGTCCCGGGACGCCCGAGCAGTACTTC.

This chain connects TRBV19 to TRBJ2-4; possible D gene TRBD2, 6 bases. The germline gives CDR1 LNHDA, CDR2 SQIVND (reference sequence). The germline V and J ends were trimmed by 1 base and 4 bases, with 8 bases remaining between them. CDR3 size: 14 residues. The CDR3 region is CASSIGGRKNIQYF. DNA of the CDR3: TGTGCCAGTAGTATAGGGGGGAGGAAAAACATTCAGTACTTC.

The CDR3 spells CASSSQRNTEAFF. CDR3 nucleotide sequence: TGTGCCAGCAGCTCCCAGCGGAACACTGAAGCTTTCTTT. The chain carries TRBV5-4 and TRBJ1-1, with unresolved D. From germline, CDR1 is SGHNT and CDR2 YYREEE (reference sequence). V shed 3 bases and J shed 1 base, with 7 bases lying between them. The CDR3 extends over 13 amino acids.

This clone was detected a few times. As DNA, the CDR3 is TGCGCCAGCAGCCAGGACAGGGGGCGAATGGCTGAAGCTTTCTTT. As protein: CASSQDRGRMAEAFF. The gene calls are TRBV5-1 and TRBJ1-1, with 11 bases identical to TRBD1. V shed 4 bases and J 6 bases; nucleotides not matched to a gene: 8. CDR3 length equals 15 residues. CDR1 is SGHRS and CDR2 is YFSETQ in the germline V gene.

The V and J genes are TRBV10-2 and TRBJ1-2; D is perhaps TRBD1 (5 bases). Germline CDR1 WSHSY, CDR2 SAAADI. V lost 4 bases and J lost 5, with 11 bases in between. This CDR3 has 13 residues. CDR3 coding DNA: TGCGCCAGCAGTGTGAAAGGGGTGTATGGCTACACCTTC. Translating it yields CASSVKGVYGYTF.